The entry below gives a single TCR beta chain sequence along with its context. What it recognizes is unknown. The study ran its PCR with 60 Vbeta and 13 Jbeta primers. The assay was immunoSEQ multiplex PCR, and TCRdb's table has in-frame clones only and misses some. The sample has 60,000 or so clones; 65% to 80% are singletons. The CDR3 has 16 residues. Unmatched junction bases numbered 10, after V lost 4 bases and J lost 5 bases. The germline gives CDR1 LGHNA, CDR2 YNFKEQ. This sample is drawn from a study of cytomegalovirus exposure and HLA in healthy donors. Study-wide findings and caveats: As a later analysis revealed, most CMV-associated TCR beta chains appeared HLA-restricted. Most observed TCR sequences were rare, whereas some public TCRs were detected in many donors.

This receptor was taken from a female donor in good health and CMV-seronegative. Material: PBMCs. The chain combines TRBV4-2 with TRBJ2-5; the match to TRBD2 covers 10 bases. The DNA of the CDR3 is TGTGCCAGCAGCCGGGCGTCCCTAGCGGGAGAGGAGACCCAGTACTTC. Amino acid sequence: CASSRASLAGEETQYF.